The rows below give T cell receptor beta chains drawn from one sample of a study of esophageal squamous cell carcinoma under preoperative chemotherapy. TCRdb recomputed calls from the PCR reads with MiXCR, one row per CDR3 protein. Of fewer than 20,000 distinct CDR3 sequences listed, about 45% were seen once; the top ten hold under 35%. This specimen was acquired from a patient given preoperative chemotherapy. The receptors were sampled from a human donor with esophageal squamous cell carcinoma. The donor label of this sample is uncertain. The CDR3 runs from the conserved cysteine through the conserved F or W. The order of the fields is D gene, J gene, V gene, clone size, CDR3 DNA, CDR3 protein. A D gene is named only where the DNA matches it firmly. The size field is filled for only some rows; it gives once, few, many or a size class.

>NA|TRBJ2-3|TRBV12-3/TRBV12-4|NA
TGTGCCAGCAGTGACTCCGGGGATACGCAGTATTTT
CASSDSGDTQYF
>TRBD2|TRBJ2-1|TRBV7-2|few
TGTGCCAGCAGCTTAGCCGCTAGCGGGGGTCGTGAGCAGTTCTTC
CASSLAASGGREQFF
>NA|TRBJ2-6|TRBV11-2|few
TGTGCCAGCAGCTTTCAAGGGCTTGGGGCCAACGTCCTGACTTTC
CASSFQGLGANVLTF
>TRBD2|TRBJ2-2|TRBV7-3|many
TGTGCCAGCAGCTTAGAGACCCCGGGACTAGCGGGAATAAGCGGGGAGCTGTTTTTT
CASSLETPGLAGISGELFF
>NA|TRBJ2-1|TRBV11-3|NA
TGTGCCAGCAGCTTAGGGGGGGGCAGATACTACAATGAGCAGTTCTTC
CASSLGGGRYYNEQFF
>NA|TRBJ2-3|TRBV11-2|NA
TGTGCCCGGGGCCCACAGGCAGTGGGCACAGAGGCGCAGTTTTTT
CARGPQAVGTEAQFF
>TRBD2|TRBJ2-7|TRBV6-5|many
TGTGCCAGCAGTTACTCGGGCCTAGCGGGAGTGGGGGGGACAAATGAGCAGTACTTC
CASSYSGLAGVGGTNEQYF
>NA|TRBJ2-7|TRBV11-1|NA
TGTGCCAGCAGCGCCCGGACACGGTCCTCCATGGGGGATGAGCAGTACTTC
CASSARTRSSMGDEQYF
>NA|TRBJ1-1|TRBV6-2/TRBV6-3|few
TGTGCCAGCAGTTACCGGGAGGGAGCTTTCTTT
CASSYREGAFF
>NA|TRBJ2-5|TRBV7-7|many
TGTGCCAGCAGCGCCGGACCCCGGGAGACCCAGTACTTC
CASSAGPRETQYF
>NA|TRBJ2-3|TRBV6-1|once
TGTGCCAGCAGGTGGGCTAGCGGCACAGATACGCAGTATTTT
CASRWASGTDTQYF